These 21 T cell receptor beta chains originate from one sample sequenced in a study of blood T cell repertoires in COVID-19. Clones were sequenced by immunoSEQ multiplex PCR, and TCRdb holds only the in-frame ones, with some missing. The sample has approximately 72,000 clones; approximately 86% are singletons. Sequencing input: peripheral blood. These receptors all come from a man in his forties or fifties with acute or convalescent COVID-19.

This chain joins TRBV20-1 and TRBJ1-6; TRBD1 might be the D (6 bases). Germline assignment: CDR1 DFQATT and CDR2 SNEGSKA (reference sequence). V shed 3 bases and J shed 14 bases, with 23 bases lying between them. The length of the CDR3 is 15 residues. CDR3 DNA: TGCAGTGCTAGTTCCGGACAGATGCTGGGAGGGGCCCTCCACTTT. Amino acid sequence: CSASSGQMLGGALHF.

This chain joins TRBV28 and TRBJ1-2; TRBD1 might be the D (5 bases). The V and J ends lost 3 bases and 4 bases respectively, with 6 bases between them. This CDR3 comprises 12 residues. The germline V gene encodes CDR1 MDHEN and CDR2 SYDVKM. The CDR3, as DNA: TGTGCCAGCAGTTTCGGGGGCTATGGCTACACCTTC. It encodes CASSFGGYGYTF.

The V and J genes are TRBV18 and TRBJ2-7; D remains unclear. The V end was cut by 2 bases, the J end by 6 bases, with 11 bases between. CDR3 size: 13 residues. Looked up from germline, CDR1 is KGHSH and CDR2 is LQKENI. CDR3 region: CASSPNSALEQYF. For the CDR3, the DNA is TGTGCCAGCTCACCAAATTCAGCGCTCGAGCAGTACTTC.

This chain connects TRBV9 to TRBJ2-2; 7 positions agree with TRBD1. Germline V lookup: CDR1 SGDLS, CDR2 YYNGEE. After removal of 3 bases from V and 3 bases from J, the junction contained 5 bases not matched to a gene. This CDR3 is 15 amino acids long. The DNA for the CDR3 is TGTGCCAGCAGCGGTACAGGGGCCTACACCGGGGAGCTGTTTTTT. Protein: CASSGTGAYTGELFF.

The CDR3 loop reads CASSYNGGQGGHEQYF. CDR3 sequence (DNA): TGTGCCAGCAGTTACAACGGGGGACAGGGGGGCCACGAGCAGTACTTC. The gene calls are TRBV6-5 and TRBJ2-7, with TRBD1 matching over 11 bases. The germline gives CDR1 MNHEY, CDR2 SVGAGI. The CDR3 is 16 residues long. The trim removed 2 bases at V and 5 bases at J, leaving 8 bases unmatched.

V is TRBV9 and J is TRBJ2-2, with 7 positions matching TRBD1. The CDR3 totals 15 residues. Germline-derived CDR1 and CDR2 are SGDLS and YYNGEE. Trimming cost V 2 bases and J 1 base; bases outside gene matches: 2. This chain's CDR3 is CASSVRDRNTGELFF. The CDR3 nucleotides are TGTGCCAGCAGCGTGAGGGACAGGAACACCGGGGAGCTGTTTTTT.

This clone was seen once. The V call is TRBV2, the J call TRBJ1-6; D gene unclear. Per the germline V gene, CDR1 is SNHLY and CDR2 is FYNNEI. The CDR3 has 14 amino acids. The V and J ends lost 4 bases and 5 bases respectively, with 9 bases between them. The DNA for the CDR3 is TGTGCCAGCAGTGGAGGGCGGAATAATTCACCCCTCCACTTT. Protein sequence: CASSGGRNNSPLHF.

This chain uses TRBV7-3 with TRBJ1-3; tentatively, D is TRBD1 (5 bases). Germline values: CDR1 SGHTA, CDR2 FQGTGA. The CDR3 is 14 residues long. The germline V and J ends were trimmed by 3 bases and 2 bases, with 8 bases remaining between them. The CDR3 loop reads CASSFEGAGNTIYF. Written as DNA, the CDR3 is TGTGCCAGCAGCTTTGAAGGGGCTGGAAACACCATATATTTT. The variable domain in full, completed from reference TRBV7-3 and TRBJ1-3, reads GAGVSQTPSNKVTEKGKYVELRCDPISGHTALYWYRQSLGQGPEFLIYFQGTGAADDSGLPNDRFFAVRPEGSVSTLKIQRTERGDSAVYLCASSFEGAGNTIYFGEGSWLTVV.

The sample holds one count of this clone. The chain's CDR3 is CASSPTGSNEQYF. The CDR3 DNA sequence: TGTGCCAGCTCACCAACGGGGTCGAACGAGCAGTACTTC. V is TRBV18 and J is TRBJ2-7; maybe TRBD2 (5 bases). The germline V and J ends were trimmed by 2 bases and 5 bases, with 10 bases remaining between them. This CDR3 region has 13 residues. The germline CDR1 and CDR2 sequences are KGHSH and LQKENI.

The chain uses TRBV5-1 and TRBJ2-5; 9 nucleotides line up with TRBD2. This CDR3 contains 15 residues. Germline loops: CDR1 SGHRS, CDR2 YFSETQ. J was trimmed by 3 bases and V by 0 bases; bases with no gene match: 3. This CDR3 is CASSLVSGGEETQYF. The CDR3 nucleotides are TGCGCCAGCAGCTTGGTTAGCGGGGGAGAAGAGACCCAGTACTTC. The full variable domain, its missing parts supplied by reference TRBV5-1 and TRBJ2-5, is KAGVTQTPRYLIKTRGQQVTLSCSPISGHRSVSWYQQTPGQGLQFLFEYFSETQRNKGNFPGRFSGRQFSNSRSEMNVSTLELGDSALYLCASSLVSGGEETQYFGPGTRLLVL.

The chain couples TRBV4-2 to TRBJ1-4; D is perhaps TRBD1 (6 bases). Trimming shortened V by 4 bases and J by 0 bases, and 12 bases separated the two germline ends. This CDR3 has 16 amino acids. Germline CDR1 LGHNA, CDR2 YNFKEQ. DNA for the CDR3: TGTGCCAGCAGCCTCAGCACAGGGACAACTAATGAAAAACTGTTTTTT. It codes for CASSLSTGTTNEKLFF.

The chain joins TRBV6-1 to TRBJ2-1; 8 nucleotides align to TRBD1. Germline CDR1 is MNHNS and CDR2 is SASEGT. The junction had 2 bases not matched to a gene; V was cut back by 2 bases and J by 2 bases. The CDR3 sequence is 15 residues long. CDR3 sequence (DNA): TGTGCCAGCAGTGAACAGGGGGCCCCCTACAATGAGCAGTTCTTC. Its translation is CASSEQGAPYNEQFF.

The chain employs TRBV30 and TRBJ1-1, with a tentative D call TRBD1 (5 bases). The CDR3 contains 11 residues. Germline V CDR1 and CDR2: GTSNPN, SVGIG (reference sequence). V lost 1 base, J lost 7 bases, and 7 bases lay in between. The CDR3 DNA reads TGTGCCTGGAGTGACAGGCGTGAAGCTTTCTTT. Amino acid sequence: CAWSDRREAFF. The full variable domain, its missing parts supplied by reference TRBV30 and TRBJ1-1, is SQTIHQWPATLVQPVGSPLSLECTVEGTSNPNLYWYRQAAGRGLQLLFYSVGIGQISSEVPQNLSASRPQDRQFILSSKKLLLSDSGFYLCAWSDRREAFFGQGTRLTVV.

The chain has TRBV2 and TRBJ1-6; weak D call: TRBD1 (5 bases). This CDR3 spans 14 amino acids. Trimming removed 4 bases from V and 6 bases from J, with 10 bases in between. Germline lookup yields CDR1 SNHLY and CDR2 FYNNEI. For the CDR3, the DNA is TGTGCCAGCAGTGGGGGGACTGGTAATTCACCCCTCCACTTT. Encoded protein: CASSGGTGNSPLHF. The complete variable domain, with remaining parts taken from reference TRBV2 and TRBJ1-6, reads EPEVTQTPSHQVTQMGQEVILRCVPISNHLYFYWYRQILGQKVEFLVSFYNNEISEKSEIFDDQFSVERPDGSNFTLKIRSTKLEDSAMYFCASSGGTGNSPLHFGNGTRLTVT.

This clone has a single count. The CDR3 DNA follows: TGTGCCAGCTCACCCTCGCGGGGGACAGATACGCAGTATTTT. Residues: CASSPSRGTDTQYF. The rearrangement links TRBV18 to TRBJ2-3; 7 positions agree with TRBD2. Germline V lookup: CDR1 KGHSH, CDR2 LQKENI. The CDR3 covers 14 residues. With 3 bases clipped from V and 3 bases from J, the junction kept 3 bases outside the gene matches.

This clone was counted a single time. Germline and junction disagree at one end, which may indicate a read error. The V gene is TRBV4-1, the J gene TRBJ2-7; D remains ambiguous. In germline, CDR1 is MGHRA, CDR2 YSYEKL. This CDR3 spans 13 amino acids. The CDR3 bases are TGCGCCAGCAGACAAGACGGGTCCTACGAGCAGTACTTC. Protein product: CASRQDGSYEQYF.

The J gene is TRBJ1-1, the V gene TRBV5-1, with TRBD1 identical over 10 bases. CDR3 length: 14 residues. The junction had 6 bases not matched to a gene; V was cut back by 5 bases and J by 5 bases. CDR1 is SGHRS and CDR2 is YFSETQ in the germline V gene. The chain's CDR3 is CASRAGQGRTEAFF. DNA of the CDR3: TGCGCCAGCAGGGCGGGACAGGGGAGAACTGAAGCTTTCTTT. The entire variable domain, with the rest obtained from reference TRBV5-1 and TRBJ1-1, is as follows: KAGVTQTPRYLIKTRGQQVTLSCSPISGHRSVSWYQQTPGQGLQFLFEYFSETQRNKGNFPGRFSGRQFSNSRSEMNVSTLELGDSALYLCASRAGQGRTEAFFGQGTRLTVV.

The genes are TRBV28 and TRBJ1-5; 8 bases fit TRBD1. CDR1 and CDR2 (germline): MDHEN, SYDVKM. This CDR3 is built from 14 residues. With V trimmed by 6 bases and J by 1 base, 2 bases remained unmatched. CDR3: CASRRQGSNQPQHF. Here the CDR3 DNA reads TGTGCCAGCAGGAGACAGGGGAGCAATCAGCCCCAGCATTTT.

V usage is TRBV3-1 (or the pseudogene TRBV3-2) and J usage is TRBJ2-7; 9 bases line up with TRBD2. The junction had 10 bases not matched to a gene; V was cut back by 0 bases and J by 1 base. CDR1 and CDR2 from the germline V gene are LGHDT and YNNKEL (reference sequence). The CDR3 extends over 18 amino acids. The CDR3 nucleotides read TGTGCCAGCAGCCAAGATAACAGCGGGGGGCGGCCTTCCTACGAGCAGTACTTC. This encodes CASSQDNSGGRPSYEQYF.

The V gene is TRBV6-1, the J gene TRBJ1-3; no clear D gene. The V gene lost 3 bases and the J gene lost 4 bases, with 10 bases spanning the gap. The CDR3 consists of 14 residues. CDR1 and CDR2 from the germline V gene are MNHNS and SASEGT. The CDR3 protein is CASSDTFAGNTIYF. As DNA, the CDR3 is TGTGCCAGCAGTGACACATTTGCAGGAAACACCATATATTTT.

The CDR3 loop reads CASGTGLPYEQYF. The CDR3 region has the DNA TGTGCCAGCGGGACAGGGCTCCCCTACGAGCAGTACTTC. This chain links TRBV11-1 with TRBJ2-7, with 9 bases identical to TRBD1. Trimming cost V 8 bases and J 2 bases; bases outside gene matches: 4. Germline CDR1 SGHAT, CDR2 FQDESV (reference sequence). The CDR3 extends over 13 amino acids.